Sequencing of this T cell receptor (beta chain) was carried out in a study of T cell responses to AZD1222 COVID-19 vaccine. Findings and limits, study-wide: The study found vaccine-associated CD4 TCRs spanning spike, dominant at 160-218 and 743-854. There were mostly white British donors and more females than males, and clonal diversity was possibly underestimated.

This table comes from immunoSEQ multiplex PCR, and its TCRdb copy is limited to in-frame clones, with some not included. The sample has 150,000 or so clones, 90% to 95% seen once. V shed 7 bases and J shed 0 bases, with 12 bases lying between them. The CDR3 contains 14 residues. The germline V gene has CDR1 LNHDA and CDR2 SQIVND (reference sequence). This clone appeared a single time. Its antigen is unidentified. The sequence was obtained from an adult in good health. The J gene is TRBJ1-2, the V gene TRBV19; unclear D gene. The sequenced sample was peripheral blood, obtained on day 0 of AZD1222 vaccination. The CDR3 DNA sequence: TGTGCCAGTACCCCCCCCGGAGCTAACTATGGCTACACCTTC. Encoded protein: CASTPPGANYGYTF.